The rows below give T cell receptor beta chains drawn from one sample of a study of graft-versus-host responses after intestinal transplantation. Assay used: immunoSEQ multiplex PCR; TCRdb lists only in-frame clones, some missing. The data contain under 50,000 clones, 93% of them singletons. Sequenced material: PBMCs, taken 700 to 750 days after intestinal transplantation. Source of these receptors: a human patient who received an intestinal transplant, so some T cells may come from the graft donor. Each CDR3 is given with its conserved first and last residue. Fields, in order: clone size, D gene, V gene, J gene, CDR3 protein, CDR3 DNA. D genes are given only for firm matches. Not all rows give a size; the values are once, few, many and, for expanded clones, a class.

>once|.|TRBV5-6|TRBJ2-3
CASNDGTSTDTQYF
TGTGCCAGCAACGATGGGACTAGCACAGATACGCAGTATTTT
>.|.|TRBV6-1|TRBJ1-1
CASSVSMVPLDMNTEAFF
TGTGCCAGCAGTGTTTCGATGGTCCCTTTGGACATGAACACTGAAGCTTTCTTT
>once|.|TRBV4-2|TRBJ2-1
CASSQGSRETEQFF
TGTGCCAGCAGCCAAGGTTCAAGAGAAACTGAGCAGTTCTTC
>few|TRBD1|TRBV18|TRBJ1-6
CASSRGQGESPLHF
TGTGCCAGCTCACGGGGACAGGGTGAGTCACCCCTCCACTTT
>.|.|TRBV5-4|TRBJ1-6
CASSQEITDRRPLHF
TGTGCCAGCAGCCAAGAGATTACAGACCGAAGGCCCCTCCACTTT
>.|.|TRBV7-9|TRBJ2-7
CASAGMEVSEQYF
TGTGCCAGCGCAGGCATGGAGGTAAGCGAGCAGTACTTC
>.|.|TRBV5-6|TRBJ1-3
CASSFGTIENTIYF
TGTGCCAGCAGCTTCGGGACGATAGAAAACACCATATATTTT
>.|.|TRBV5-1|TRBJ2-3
CASGRRADTDTQYF
TGCGCCAGCGGCCGAAGAGCGGACACAGATACGCAGTATTTT
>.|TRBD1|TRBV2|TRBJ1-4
CASRDRVVFEKLFF
TGTGCCAGCCGGGACAGGGTTGTTTTTGAAAAACTGTTTTTT
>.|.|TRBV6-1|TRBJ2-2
CASSVLPYDTGELFF
TGTGCCAGCAGTGTCCTCCCATACGACACCGGGGAGCTGTTTTTT
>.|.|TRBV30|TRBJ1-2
CALDSRTF
TGTGCCTTGGACAGTCGGACCTTC
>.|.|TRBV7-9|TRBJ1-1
CASRGHTEAFF
TGTGCCAGCAGAGGGCACACTGAAGCTTTCTTT
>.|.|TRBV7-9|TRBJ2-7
CASSLASSYEQYF
TGTGCCAGCAGCTTAGCATCCTCCTACGAGCAGTACTTC
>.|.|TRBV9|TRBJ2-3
CASSVASGSDTQYF
TGTGCCAGCAGCGTAGCTTCGGGTTCAGATACGCAGTATTTT
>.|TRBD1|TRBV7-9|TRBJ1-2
CASSLAQGGRYGYTF
TGTGCCAGCAGCTTAGCCCAGGGGGGCCGCTATGGCTACACCTTC
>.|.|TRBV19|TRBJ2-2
CASSGIRSFLNTGELFF
TGTGCCAGTAGCGGGATACGAAGCTTCCTAAACACCGGGGAGCTGTTTTTT
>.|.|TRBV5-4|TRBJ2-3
CASSFRGPTDTQYF
TGTGCCAGCAGCTTTCGCGGGCCCACAGATACGCAGTATTTT
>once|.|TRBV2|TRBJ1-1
CASSEPRTEAFF
TGTGCCAGCAGTGAACCCAGAACTGAAGCTTTCTTT
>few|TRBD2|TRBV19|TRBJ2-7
CASSPGGLAGDSYEQYF
TGTGCCAGTAGCCCGGGTGGGCTAGCGGGGGACTCCTACGAGCAGTACTTC
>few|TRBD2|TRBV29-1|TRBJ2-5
CSGAGTSGSEETQYF
TGCAGCGGAGCCGGGACTAGCGGGAGCGAGGAGACCCAGTACTTC
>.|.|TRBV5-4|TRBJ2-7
CASSFGAEQGEQYF
TGTGCCAGCAGCTTCGGGGCCGAGCAGGGCGAGCAGTACTTC
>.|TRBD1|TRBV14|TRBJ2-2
CASSPSTGVHTGELFF
TGTGCCAGCAGCCCTTCCACAGGGGTCCACACCGGGGAGCTGTTTTTT
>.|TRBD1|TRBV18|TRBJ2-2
CASSPPRGHRGNTGELFF
TGTGCCAGCTCACCACCCCGGGGCCACAGGGGGAACACCGGGGAGCTGTTTTTT
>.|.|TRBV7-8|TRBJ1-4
CASSFQMGAGEKLFF
TGTGCCAGCAGCTTTCAAATGGGGGCTGGTGAAAAACTGTTTTTT
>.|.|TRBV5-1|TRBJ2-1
CASSFRVANFNEQFF
TGCGCCAGCAGCTTCCGGGTCGCTAACTTCAATGAGCAGTTCTTC
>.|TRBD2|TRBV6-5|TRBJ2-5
CASSYGGGGQETQYF
TGTGCCAGCAGTTACGGGGGGGGAGGTCAAGAGACCCAGTACTTC
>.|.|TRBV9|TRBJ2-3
CASSDPGNTDTQYF
TGTGCCAGCAGCGACCCGGGGAACACAGATACGCAGTATTTT
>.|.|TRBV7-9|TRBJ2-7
CASSDDRDEQYF
TGTGCCAGCAGCGATGATAGAGACGAGCAGTACTTC
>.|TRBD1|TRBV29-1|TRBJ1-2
CSDRGIRDRGFYGYTF
TGCAGCGATAGGGGGATCCGGGACAGGGGTTTCTATGGCTACACCTTC
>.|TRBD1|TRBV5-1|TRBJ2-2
CASSLETGGTGELFF
TGCGCCAGCAGCTTGGAGACAGGGGGCACCGGGGAGCTGTTTTTT
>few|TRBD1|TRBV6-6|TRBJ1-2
CASSSDRADGYTF
TGTGCCAGCAGCTCCGACAGGGCTGATGGCTACACCTTC
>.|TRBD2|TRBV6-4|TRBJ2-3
CATAQLAGGPDTQYF
TGTGCCACCGCCCAACTAGCGGGTGGCCCAGATACGCAGTATTTT
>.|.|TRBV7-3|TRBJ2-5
CASSLGSTGRETQYF
TGTGCCAGCAGCTTAGGGTCGACAGGGAGGGAGACCCAGTACTTC
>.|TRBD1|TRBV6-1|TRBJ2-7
CASSEAVGQGAYEQYF
TGTGCCAGCAGTGAAGCCGTAGGACAGGGAGCCTACGAGCAGTACTTC
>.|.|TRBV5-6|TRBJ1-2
CASSLAVYGYTF
TGTGCCAGCAGCTTGGCCGTCTATGGCTACACCTTC
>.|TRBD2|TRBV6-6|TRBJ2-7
CASSYRSGGNSYEQYF
TGTGCCAGCAGTTACCGTAGCGGGGGGAACTCCTACGAGCAGTACTTC
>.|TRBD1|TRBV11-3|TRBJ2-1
CASSLDRGHEQFF
TGTGCCAGCAGCTTAGATAGGGGGCATGAGCAGTTCTTC
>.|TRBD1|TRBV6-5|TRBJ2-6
CASTRQGSGANVLTF
TGTGCCAGCACTAGACAGGGCTCTGGGGCCAACGTCCTGACTTTC
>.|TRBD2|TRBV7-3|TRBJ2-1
CASSLLGGSDEQFF
TGTGCCAGCAGCTTATTGGGCGGGAGTGATGAGCAGTTCTTC
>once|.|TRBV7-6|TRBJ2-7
CASSLETGNSYEQYF
TGTGCCAGCAGCTTAGAGACGGGTAACAGCTACGAGCAGTACTTC
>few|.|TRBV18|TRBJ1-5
CASSPSSGGNQPQHF
TGTGCCAGCTCACCATCCTCCGGGGGCAATCAGCCCCAGCATTTT
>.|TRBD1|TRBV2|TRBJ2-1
CASSGRDRRYNEQFF
TGTGCCAGCAGTGGCCGGGACAGGAGGTACAATGAGCAGTTCTTC
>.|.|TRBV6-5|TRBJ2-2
CASTLDLTGELFF
TGTGCCAGCACCCTCGACTTAACCGGGGAGCTGTTTTTT
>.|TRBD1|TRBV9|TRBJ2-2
CASSVAGTGGFGELFF
TGTGCCAGCAGCGTAGCTGGGACAGGGGGCTTCGGGGAGCTGTTTTTT
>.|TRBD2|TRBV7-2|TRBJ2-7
CASSLMGLAVNNEQYF
TGTGCCAGCAGCTTGATGGGACTAGCGGTGAACAACGAGCAGTACTTC
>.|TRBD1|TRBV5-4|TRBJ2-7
CASSSGQGRSYEQYF
TGTGCCAGCAGCTCCGGACAGGGACGCTCCTACGAGCAGTACTTC
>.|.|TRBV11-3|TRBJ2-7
CASSSSLTYEQYF
TGTGCCAGCAGCTCCAGCCTGACCTACGAGCAGTACTTC
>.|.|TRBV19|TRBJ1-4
CASSIDAGDQSTANEKLFF
TGTGCCAGTAGTATAGATGCAGGGGACCAATCAACCGCTAATGAAAAACTGTTTTTT
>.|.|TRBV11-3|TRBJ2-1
CASSRGSSYNEQFF
TGTGCCAGCTCGAGGGGGAGCTCCTACAATGAGCAGTTCTTC
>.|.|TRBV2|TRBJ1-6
CASSERQGGNSPLHF
TGTGCCAGCAGTGAACGGCAGGGTGGTAATTCACCCCTCCACTTT
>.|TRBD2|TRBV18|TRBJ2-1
CASSPGTSGGTTYNEQFF
TGTGCCAGCTCACCCGGGACTAGCGGGGGCACAACCTACAATGAGCAGTTCTTC
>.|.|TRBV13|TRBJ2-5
CASSFRLGWETQYF
TGTGCCAGCAGCTTCAGACTAGGGTGGGAGACCCAGTACTTC
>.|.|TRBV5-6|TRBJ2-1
CASSFTISSYNEQFF
TGTGCCAGCAGCTTTACCATCTCTTCTTACAATGAGCAGTTCTTC